This T cell receptor (beta chain) was identified in a study of blood T cell repertoires in COVID-19. Generated by immunoSEQ multiplex PCR, the TCRdb table keeps only in-frame clones and is missing some. The sample lists tens of thousands of clones, 80% occurring once. The V and J ends lost 4 bases and 5 bases, in that order; junction bases with no gene match: 4. From germline, CDR1 is SGHRS and CDR2 YFSETQ. The CDR3 runs to 14 residues. The rearrangement uses TRBV5-1 and TRBJ2-5, with TRBD1 matching over 11 bases. Sequencing was carried out using peripheral blood. The TCR was taken from a man aged 60 to 69 with acute or convalescent COVID-19. The CDR3 protein is CASSRRTGGETQYF. In nucleotides, the CDR3 is TGCGCCAGCAGCAGGAGGACAGGGGGCGAGACCCAGTACTTC.